This T cell receptor beta chain was identified during a study of cytomegalovirus exposure and HLA in healthy donors. Comments on this clone: Its antigen is not identified.

Study results and caveats: Cytomegalovirus-associated status was assigned to some 160 TCR beta chains.

60 Vbeta and 13 Jbeta primers were used in PCR. The repertoire was sequenced with immunoSEQ multiplex PCR; TCRdb's copy has only in-frame clones and lacks some. The data contain some 150,000 clones, 80% to 85% of them singletons. The CDR3 has 15 amino acids. V gave up 2 bases and J gave up 1 base, with 11 bases separating them. Germline-derived CDR1 and CDR2 are LNHNV and YYDKDF (reference sequence). The genes are TRBV15 and TRBJ1-1; D perhaps matches TRBD1 (6 bases). This clonotype originated in a woman in her late teens or twenties in good health and CMV-seronegative. Material for sequencing was PBMCs. The CDR3 region has the DNA TGTGCCACCAGCAGACGAGGGGGGGGGAACACTGAAGCTTTCTTT. Translated, it gives CATSRRGGGNTEAFF.